This TCR beta chain was captured in a study of identical twins (dated by TCRdb to about 2016). Describing the broader study: The study deep-sequenced TCR alpha and beta repertoires from monozygotic twins, unrelated adults of various ages and cord blood to test whether fetal clonotypes persist. To rule out contamination, the twin experiments were replicated at different times with different library preparation protocols.

Library construction relied on 5' RACE. The reads were generated on an Illumina HiSeq 2000. Template switching added a universal primer binding site, and the final cDNA carried a unique molecular identifier that allowed TCR cDNA molecules to be counted accurately. First-strand cDNA for TCR alpha and beta chains was synthesized from specific primers in the conserved constant-segment region. To control for contamination, every cDNA library was double barcoded, receiving both a SMART-Mk sample barcode and Illumina barcodes. TruSeq adapter sequences and Illumina sample barcodes were added in two successive PCR steps. Sequencing of the TCR alpha and beta cDNA libraries was done on the Illumina HiSeq platform using custom primers. The authors processed their data as follows. Raw reads were processed with MiGEC to extract unique molecular identifiers, and MiXCR was used to determine CDR3 positions. Recombination models were inferred per individual with the repgenHMM and IGoR tools using an EM algorithm. The analysis of shared clonotypes was done with the tcR package in R, with sharing normalized by the product of cloneset sizes. To study raw recombination free of thymic and clonal selection effects, out-of-frame nonproductive sequences were analyzed. TCRdb redid the processing of the public reads, applying fastp at Q25 and MiXCR, and retained in-frame beta chains. Rows matching on CDR3 protein sequence are summarized as one entry with the most common DNA and genes. These V and J calls rely on TCRdb rather than the paper's analysis. Counted in this sample were hundreds of thousands of distinct CDR3 sequences; around 24% of them appeared once. The ten largest clones capture 0.48% of the sample.

There are a few counts of this clonotype. It has no known antigen specificity. Base qualities were left out, and no much larger clone turns up one base away. All donors were healthy Caucasians. Three pairs of female monozygotic twins, all aged roughly 18 to 30 years, made up the twin cohort. Positive isolation kits from Invitrogen were used to isolate CD4+ and CD8+ T cell populations. Overall study results and their limits: Compared with coincidental sharing between unrelated individuals, an excess of low generation-probability sequences was observed among out-of-frame TCR alpha sequences shared between twins. Zero-insertion analyses could be partly confounded by invariant T cells such as MAIT and iNKT, although diverse VJ usage argued against such confounding for most clonotypes. In beta out-of-frame sequences, excess twin sharing was weaker, because having fewer shared sequences lowered the signal-to-noise ratio. In monozygotic twins, recombination models systematically underestimated out-of-frame TCR alpha sharing, but the models matched the sharing seen between unrelated individuals. Because the same donors could not be followed over many years, conclusions were based on cross-sectional statistical analysis. Abundant cord blood beta clonotypes had fewer insertions, young adult naive repertoires showed a similar but weaker trend, and memory repertoires showed no such trend.

CDR1 and CDR2, looked up from the germline V gene, are MNHNS and SASEGT. V is pared back by 6 bases and J by 6 bases, with 13 bases lying between the germline termini. The CDR3 measures 13 amino acids from cysteine to phenylalanine. This entry keeps only the CDR3 DNA: 39 bases, framed from base 1. These data also featured in a second study, about yellow fever vaccine responses in identical twins. Drawing on the second study: The T cell response to vaccination in identical twins was reported by the authors to appear partly convergent and partly personalized. In identical twins, the study followed T cell clones that responded to the vaccine with precision.

The sequence links TRBV6-1 to TRBJ2-3, with no D gene named confidently. The source material was CD4+ T cells sorted from blood. The origin of this receptor is a woman between 18 and 30 years old in good health. The CDR3: CASRQQLLDTQYF. The sequenced DNA is TGTGCCAGCAGACAACAGCTACTGGATACGCAGTATTTT.